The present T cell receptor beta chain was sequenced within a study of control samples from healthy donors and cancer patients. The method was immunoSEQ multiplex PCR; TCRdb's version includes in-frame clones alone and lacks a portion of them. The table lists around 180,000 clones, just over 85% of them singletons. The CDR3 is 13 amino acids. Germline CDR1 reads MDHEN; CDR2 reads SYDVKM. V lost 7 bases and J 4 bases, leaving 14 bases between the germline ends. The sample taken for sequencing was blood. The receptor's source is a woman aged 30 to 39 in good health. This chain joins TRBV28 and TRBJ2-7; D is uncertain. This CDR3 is CASINEPGYEQYF. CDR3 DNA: TGTGCCAGCATTAACGAACCTGGGTACGAGCAGTACTTC.